The 27 T cell receptor beta chains below come from one sample, sequenced in a study of blood T cell repertoires in COVID-19. The method was immunoSEQ multiplex PCR; TCRdb's version includes in-frame clones alone and lacks a portion of them. This table holds about 81,000 clones, roughly 88% found once. Sequencing was performed on peripheral blood. Every receptor here comes from a man between 65 and 79 years old with acute or convalescent COVID-19.

The rearrangement joins TRBV5-1 to TRBJ2-1, with 10 bases aligning to TRBD2. V lost 5 bases to trimming and J lost 9 bases; unmatched junction nucleotides: 11. The CDR3 is made up of 15 amino acids. CDR1 and CDR2 from the germline V gene are SGHRS and YFSETQ. DNA of the CDR3: TGCGCCAGCAGGATGTCAGCGGGAGGGCCGGGTGAGCAGTTCTTC. Its protein product is CASRMSAGGPGEQFF.

This rearrangement joins TRBV11-3 to TRBJ2-2; 13 bases are a match to TRBD2. This CDR3 is built from 15 residues. Germline lookup yields CDR1 SGHNT and CDR2 YENEEA. V lost 4 bases, J lost 7 bases, and 3 bases stayed unmatched. The CDR3 DNA reads TGTGCCAGCAGCTACGGACTAGCGGGGGTCGGGGAGCTGTTTTTT. Amino acid sequence: CASSYGLAGVGELFF. The full variable domain, completed using reference TRBV11-3 and TRBJ2-2, is EAGVVQSPRYKIIEKKQPVAFWCNPISGHNTLYWYLQNLGQGPELLIRYENEEAVDDSQLPKDRFSAERLKGVDSTLKIQPAELGDSAVYLCASSYGLAGVGELFFGEGSRLTVL.

This rearrangement joins TRBV2 to TRBJ2-3, with 13 positions matching TRBD2. Germline values: CDR1 SNHLY, CDR2 FYNNEI. This CDR3 comprises 15 residues. V lost 6 bases to trimming and J lost 12 bases; unmatched junction nucleotides: 12. The CDR3 sequence: CASRGGLAGVFNQYF. The CDR3 nucleotides are TGTGCCAGCAGAGGAGGACTAGCGGGAGTCTTTAACCAGTATTTT.

The rearrangement links TRBV7-2 to TRBJ1-5; perhaps TRBD1 as D (5 bases). This CDR3 region has 15 residues. V was clipped by 1 base and J by 2 bases, with 9 bases between them. The germline V gene has CDR1 SGHTA and CDR2 FQGNSA. In DNA form, the CDR3 reads TGTGCCAGCAGCTTAGTCTTACAGGGCAATCAGCCCCAGCATTTT. Amino acid sequence: CASSLVLQGNQPQHF.

The V call is TRBV11-1, the J call TRBJ2-5; the D is unclear. The germline V gene encodes CDR1 SGHAT and CDR2 FQDESV (reference sequence). Trimming shortened V by 4 bases and J by 0 bases, and 6 bases separated the two germline ends. This CDR3 region has 13 residues. Written as DNA, the CDR3 is TGTGCCAGCAGCTCGCGCCACCAAGAGACCCAGTACTTC. Amino acids: CASSSRHQETQYF.

This clone occurred a few times. The chain combines TRBV5-5 with TRBJ2-1; D uncertain. CDR1 is SGHKS, CDR2 YYEKEE, per germline (reference sequence). The CDR3 runs 15 residues. The V end lost 1 base, the J end lost 1 base, and 9 bases lay between the germline ends. The CDR3 spells CASSLMAVSYNEQFF. CDR3 in DNA: TGTGCCAGCAGCTTGATGGCGGTGTCCTACAATGAGCAGTTCTTC.

The chain carries TRBV7-2 and TRBJ2-3, with 16 nucleotides matching TRBD2. This CDR3 contains 15 residues. J lost 10 bases, V lost 1 base, and 2 bases had no gene match. Germline V lookup: CDR1 SGHTA, CDR2 FQGNSA. CDR3 sequence (DNA): TGTGCCAGCAGCTTAGGGGGACTAGCGGGAGGGGCGCAGTATTTT. Encoded protein: CASSLGGLAGGAQYF.

This clone was seen only a few times. The chain couples TRBV24-1 to TRBJ2-6, with 7 bases aligning to TRBD1. The V gene end was trimmed by 9 bases and the J gene end by 3 bases; junction bases not matched to a gene: 4. Germline assignment: CDR1 KGHDR and CDR2 SFDVKD. The CDR3 consists of 14 residues. The CDR3 DNA is TGTGCCACCGGCGACAGGGTTGGGGCCAACGTCCTGACTTTC. Its protein is CATGDRVGANVLTF.

The sample holds one count of this clone. The gene calls are TRBV3-1 (or the pseudogene TRBV3-2) and TRBJ2-1; D is perhaps TRBD2 (5 bases). Looked up from germline, CDR1 is LGHDT and CDR2 is YNNKEL (reference sequence). V gave up 4 bases and J gave up 10 bases, with 8 bases separating them. This CDR3 is built from 11 residues. The CDR3 sequence is CASSRRLEQFF. The CDR3 region has the DNA TGTGCCAGCAGCCGACGACTAGAGCAGTTCTTC.

V and J are TRBV5-4 and TRBJ2-1; D might be TRBD1 (7 bases). CDR3 length equals 16 residues. Trimming pared 2 bases from V and 9 bases from J, leaving 21 bases between. The germline V gene encodes CDR1 SGHNT and CDR2 YYREEE (reference sequence). The CDR3: CASSLPFSGGFGEQFF. The CDR3 nucleotides read TGTGCCAGCAGCTTACCTTTCTCAGGGGGGTTCGGTGAGCAGTTCTTC.

The chain couples TRBV19 to TRBJ2-1; D is undetermined. Deletions cut 3 bases from V and 0 bases from J, with 9 bases between. Looked up from germline, CDR1 is LNHDA and CDR2 is SQIVND (reference sequence). CDR3 length: 15 amino acids. CDR3 loop: CASSIRVTSYNEQFF. DNA for the CDR3: TGTGCCAGTAGTATTCGGGTAACCTCCTACAATGAGCAGTTCTTC.

This chain uses TRBV19 with TRBJ2-1, with D possibly TRBD1 on 5 matching bases. V dropped 1 base and J dropped 4 bases, with 11 bases sitting between them. This CDR3 spans 15 amino acids. Looked up from germline, CDR1 is LNHDA and CDR2 is SQIVND (reference sequence). CDR3 protein: CASSIGTGRYNEQFF. The DNA for the CDR3 is TGTGCCAGTAGTATAGGTACAGGAAGATACAATGAGCAGTTCTTC.

The V and J genes are TRBV7-8 and TRBJ1-6; 10 bases are shared with TRBD1. CDR1 and CDR2 from the germline V gene are SGHVS and FQNEAQ. The trim removed 4 bases at V and 7 bases at J, leaving 1 base unmatched. CDR3 length: 14 amino acids. CDR3 in DNA: TGTGCCAGCAGCTCGACAGGGGGCAATTCACCCCTCCACTTT. Its protein product is CASSSTGGNSPLHF.

This chain joins TRBV19 and TRBJ1-1; D gene ambiguous. The V end lost 1 base, the J end lost 0 bases, and 6 bases lay between the germline ends. Germline V gives CDR1 LNHDA, CDR2 SQIVND (reference sequence). CDR3 length: 14 amino acids. The CDR3 nucleotides read TGTGCCAGTAGTATAGTTAGCATGAACACTGAAGCTTTCTTT. Translation gives CASSIVSMNTEAFF. The full variable domain, with the rest looked up from reference TRBV19 and TRBJ1-1, is DGGITQSPKYLFRKEGQNVTLSCEQNLNHDAMYWYRQDPGQGLRLIYYSQIVNDFQKGDIAEGYSVSREKKESFPLTVTSAQKNPTAFYLCASSIVSMNTEAFFGQGTRLTVV.

The chain has TRBV5-1 and TRBJ2-6; unclear D gene. The CDR3 consists of 17 residues. Germline CDR1 and CDR2: SGHRS and YFSETQ. V was shortened by 4 bases and J by 0 bases, with 14 bases between the two germline ends. CDR3 in DNA: TGCGCCAGCAGCCCAGGCACGAGTGCCTCTGGGGCCAACGTCCTGACTTTC. Protein product: CASSPGTSASGANVLTF.

V and J are TRBV9 and TRBJ2-7, with a possible D match to TRBD2 (5 bases). CDR3 length equals 16 residues. With 0 bases removed from V and 3 bases from J, the gap between germline ends came to 16 bases. Germline V lookup: CDR1 SGDLS, CDR2 YYNGEE. CDR3 region: CASSVEANAEGYEQYF. CDR3 DNA sequence: TGTGCCAGCAGCGTAGAGGCCAACGCAGAGGGCTACGAGCAGTACTTC.

The chain couples TRBV11-2 to TRBJ2-7, with 9 bases matching TRBD2. The CDR3 runs 15 residues. Looked up from germline, CDR1 is SGHAT and CDR2 is FQNNGV. The V gene end was trimmed by 1 base and the J gene end by 1 base; junction bases not matched to a gene: 2. The CDR3 sequence is CASSLAAGGSYEQYF. DNA of the CDR3: TGTGCCAGCAGCTTAGCCGCGGGGGGGTCCTACGAGCAGTACTTC.

J is TRBJ2-7 and V is TRBV18, with 10 bases identical to TRBD2. CDR3 length: 13 residues. CDR1 KGHSH and CDR2 LQKENI come from the germline V gene. The V and J ends lost 1 base and 6 bases, in that order; junction bases with no gene match: 0. CDR3 in DNA: TGTGCCAGCTCACCACGGACTAGCGGCGAGCAGTACTTC. Translating it yields CASSPRTSGEQYF.

A single count supports this clone. CDR3 coding DNA: TGTGCCAGCTCACCAGGGACTAGCGGGAGGACCGGGGAGCTGTTTTTT. Translation: CASSPGTSGRTGELFF. The chain recombines TRBV18 with TRBJ2-2, with TRBD2 matching 15 bases. J lost 5 bases, V lost 2 bases, and 0 bases had no gene match. This CDR3 region has 16 residues. CDR1 is KGHSH, CDR2 LQKENI, per germline.

This chain connects TRBV2 to TRBJ2-1, with 10 bases that match TRBD1. The CDR3 covers 16 residues. Per germline, CDR1 SNHLY and CDR2 FYNNEI. The V gene end was trimmed by 4 bases and the J gene end by 3 bases; junction bases not matched to a gene: 6. The CDR3 spells CASSGVGTGVYNEQFF. The CDR3 DNA follows: TGTGCCAGCAGTGGGGTAGGGACAGGGGTCTACAATGAGCAGTTCTTC.

The chain employs TRBV12-2 and TRBJ2-4; the table's TRBD1 call for D was not verified on the DNA. TRBV12-2 is a pseudogene segment. CDR3 size: 18 residues. CDR3 sequence (DNA): TGTGCAAGTCGCTTAGGCCGTATCAGGGTCCCCTTATGGAACATTCAGTACTTC. Protein: CASRLGRIRVPLWNIQYF.

The chain couples TRBV27 to TRBJ1-2; possible D gene TRBD1, 5 bases. Trimming left V 0 bases short and J 6 bases short, with 14 bases between. Germline V lookup: CDR1 MNHEY, CDR2 SMNVEV (reference sequence). This CDR3 spans 15 amino acids. The chain's CDR3 is CASSLSDSLSHGYTF. CDR3 DNA sequence: TGTGCCAGCAGTTTATCAGACAGCCTATCTCATGGCTACACCTTC.

This chain uses TRBV13 with TRBJ2-1, with D uncertain. The CDR3 consists of 14 residues. Looked up from germline, CDR1 is PRHDT and CDR2 is FYEKMQ (reference sequence). The V gene lost 1 base and the J gene lost 5 bases, with 9 bases spanning the gap. The CDR3 DNA follows: TGTGCCAGCAGCTTAGCCGGTAGTCACAATGAGCAGTTCTTC. This encodes CASSLAGSHNEQFF.

CDR3 bases: TGTGCCAGCAGTTACACAGGTTTGAGTGGCTACACCTTC. This sequence encodes CASSYTGLSGYTF. The chain employs TRBV25-1 and TRBJ1-2; tentatively, D is TRBD1 (5 bases). The V end lost 5 bases, the J end lost 7 bases, and 14 bases lay between the germline ends. The V gene's germline CDR1 is MGHDK and CDR2 SYGVNS. The CDR3 loop spans 13 amino acids.

The V call is TRBV6-6, the J call TRBJ1-5; the D is unclear. The CDR3 sequence is 13 residues long. Germline assignment: CDR1 MNHNY and CDR2 SVGAGI (reference sequence). Trimming took off 5 bases at V and 4 bases at J, with 9 bases between the two ends. The CDR3 DNA reads as TGTGCCAGCAGTCGGGCCACGAATCAGCCCCAGCATTTT. Protein sequence: CASSRATNQPQHF.

The V and J genes are TRBV7-6 and TRBJ1-6, with TRBD1 identical over 8 bases. Germline CDR1 SGHVS, CDR2 FNYEAQ. J gave up 10 bases and V 2 bases, and 7 bases lay outside the gene matches. The CDR3 has 15 residues. The CDR3 spells CASSLILDRDSPLHF. The CDR3 nucleotides are TGTGCCAGCAGCTTAATCCTGGACAGGGACTCACCCCTCCACTTT.

The chain carries TRBV28 and TRBJ2-1; D call uncertain. Deletions cut 4 bases from V and 5 bases from J, with 12 bases between. From germline, CDR1 is MDHEN and CDR2 SYDVKM. The CDR3 totals 14 residues. The CDR3 spells CASSSRPVDNEQFF. The CDR3 DNA follows: TGTGCCAGCAGTTCCAGGCCCGTAGACAATGAGCAGTTCTTC.